This T cell receptor (beta chain) is from a study of beta chain features in type 1 diabetes listed by TCRdb under 2018. Broadly, across the study: No differences in mean age, gender distribution, total cell number or subset yield were found between patients and healthy donors. Across all samples, fewer than 110,000,000 sorted cells were examined, and cell number per subset correlated strongly with RNA yield. Regulatory and stem cell-like memory subsets were isolated from only 8 patients and roughly eight healthy donors, whereas naive and central memory subsets came from all 28 donors. In the study, TCRB repertoires of sorted circulating CD4+ T cell subsets from recently diagnosed type 1 diabetes patients were compared with those of matched healthy donors. General findings and caveats noted by the study authors: PCR may preferentially amplify shorter templates, but because patient and control samples were amplified and corrected together, any resulting skew would affect both groups equally. Fewer insertions and more nucleotide deletions at VDJ recombination sites were observed in patients with type 1 diabetes, implying thymic rearrangement abnormalities. Naive, central memory and regulatory TCRB repertoires appeared to be more alike among patients than among healthy donors. Because cDNA rather than genomic DNA was sequenced, highly expressing activated cells could have been over-represented, although no difference in activation and CD3 levels was found between groups. A moderate but significant shortening of TCRB CDR3 length was observed in type 1 diabetes patients in all four CD4+ subsets. Because the HLA sub-analyses included only small numbers of individuals, any influence of HLA type on TCRB rearrangement was left unresolved.

Each donor gave one peripheral blood draw, around 0.12 L on average, collected into heparinised tubes. A BD FACSAria II and a panel including CD45RO, CCR7, CD25, CD127, CD95 and CD27 were used to sort naive, central memory, regulatory and stem cell-like memory CD4+ T cells. Purity was above 95% for every sorted population. PBMCs were separated immediately by Lymphoprep density gradient centrifugation and were stained directly, without being cultured. So that batch effects would be minimized, each experiment stained and sorted samples in pairs, pairing one healthy donor with one patient. About this clone: Which antigen it targets is not known. Base qualities are missing; no much larger clone stands one base away.

The entire isolated RNA was reverse transcribed using the High Capacity cDNA Reverse Transcription Kit, and thus expressed TCRB transcripts were sequenced. Naive, central memory and regulatory T cell samples underwent deep immunoSEQ sequencing, averaging about 3.3 million total reads per sample. Sorted cells were lysed in RLT buffer, and RNA was extracted using DNase-treated RNeasy Micro or Mini kits according to cell number. To prevent cross-contamination, each cell subset was processed individually, whereas patient and healthy donor samples were processed jointly. Using the immunoSEQ multiplex PCR, TCRB sequences were amplified from cDNA into 87-bp fragments spanning the CDR3 region. Amplicons were sequenced on the Illumina HiSeq platform. The study's processing was this. PCR bias was computationally corrected using synthetic template baselines, reads within Hamming distance 2 were collapsed, and singletons that could not be merged were discarded. By aligning reads against IMGT, V, D and J genes, CDR3 length, and insertions or deletions at six rearrangement sites were assigned. Clonotype counts were normalized to sorted cell number within each subset before computing true diversity and Gini coefficients with the tcR R package. The overlap coefficient, calculated on TCRB nucleotide sequences, was used to measure repertoire sharing. Out-of-frame TCRB sequences from naive cells were analyzed to stand in for the pre-selection repertoire. TCRdb obtained this table from immuneACCESS and retained in-frame rearrangements with V and J assigned. These tables miss some clones; where compared with another copy, unresolved V genes account for less than half of the shortfall, and the remainder is unexplained. V and J calls and clone size follow that table, whereas D and trimming were derived from the DNA. The sample table shows 250,000 or so clones, and approximately 15% are seen once. 0.015% to 0.02% of the sample rests with the top ten.

From a lookup of the germline V gene, CDR1 and CDR2 are KGHSH and LQKENI. The CDR3 measures 15 amino acids from cysteine to phenylalanine. The kept DNA is CDR3 alone, 45 bases in frame from the first base. V was cut back by 2 bases and J by 0 bases, leaving a gap of 11 bases between them. The TCR comes from a man in his thirties or forties with type 1 diabetes. Material for sequencing was naive CD4+ T cells from blood. The sample's cell subset or site label, in plain terms: true naive CD4+ T cells. Recombination connected TRBV18 to TRBJ2-7, with a tentative D gene TRBD1 over 5 matching bases. The nucleotide sequence reads as follows: TGTGCCAGCTCACCAGGGCAGGGCGCCTCCTACGAGCAGTACTTC. It specifies CASSPGQGASYEQYF.